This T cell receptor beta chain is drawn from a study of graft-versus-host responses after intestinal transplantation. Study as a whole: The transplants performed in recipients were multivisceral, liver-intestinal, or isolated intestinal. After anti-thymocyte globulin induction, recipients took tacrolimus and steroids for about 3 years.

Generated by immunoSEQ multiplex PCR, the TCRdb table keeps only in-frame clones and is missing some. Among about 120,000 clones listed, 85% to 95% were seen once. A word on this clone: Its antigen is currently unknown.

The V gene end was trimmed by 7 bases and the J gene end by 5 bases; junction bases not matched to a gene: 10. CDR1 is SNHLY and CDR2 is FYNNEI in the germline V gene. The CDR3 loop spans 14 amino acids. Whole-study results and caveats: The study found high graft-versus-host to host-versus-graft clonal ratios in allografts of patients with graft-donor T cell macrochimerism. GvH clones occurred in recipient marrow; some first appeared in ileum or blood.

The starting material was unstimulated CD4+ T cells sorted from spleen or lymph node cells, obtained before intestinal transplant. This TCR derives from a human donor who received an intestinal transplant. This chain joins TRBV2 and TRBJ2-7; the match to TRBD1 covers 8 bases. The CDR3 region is CASTPPGGRNEQYF. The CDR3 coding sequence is TGTGCCAGCACCCCCCCAGGGGGCAGGAACGAGCAGTACTTC.